One and the same sample provided the 27 T cell receptor beta chains below, sequenced in a study of control samples from healthy donors and cancer patients. The data were produced by immunoSEQ multiplex PCR, yet TCRdb's version contains in-frame clones alone and is incomplete. Among 190,000 or so clones listed, 90% to 95% were seen once. The sample consisted of blood. These receptors all come from a man younger than 35 in good health.

The V gene is TRBV2, the J gene TRBJ1-1; possible D gene TRBD1, 6 bases. CDR3 length: 15 residues. Germline-derived CDR1 and CDR2 are SNHLY and FYNNEI. V gave up 2 bases and J gave up 4 bases, with 14 bases separating them. The CDR3 DNA reads as TGTGCCAGCAGTGAATGGGGGCCCCAGGGCACTGAAGCTTTCTTT. Its translation: CASSEWGPQGTEAFF.

The chain joins TRBV9 to TRBJ2-7; 10 bases agree with TRBD2. V lost 0 bases to trimming and J lost 1 base; unmatched junction nucleotides: 13. The CDR3 runs to 19 residues. CDR1 is SGDLS, CDR2 YYNGEE, per germline. CDR3 nucleotide sequence: TGTGCCAGCAGCGTAGGAAAGAGCGGGGGGGCCTCCGGGTCCTACGAGCAGTACTTC. It codes for CASSVGKSGGASGSYEQYF.

V gene TRBV7-9 combines with J gene TRBJ2-1, with 13 bases aligning to TRBD2. The CDR3 has 16 residues. Germline V gene sequence: CDR1 SEHNR, CDR2 FQNEAQ (reference sequence). The V segment lost 4 bases and the J segment 3 bases; nucleotides outside the gene matches: 3. The CDR3, as DNA: TGTGCCAGCAGCTCAAGACTAGCGGGGGGCTACAATGAGCAGTTCTTC. This encodes CASSSRLAGGYNEQFF.

CDR3 in amino acids: CASSRQIQETQYF. The DNA of the CDR3 is TGTGCCAGCAGTCGACAGATTCAAGAGACCCAGTACTTC. The rearrangement links TRBV14 to TRBJ2-5; a possible D gene is TRBD1 (5 bases). Trimming removed 6 bases at V and 2 bases at J, with 10 bases between. This CDR3 contains 13 residues. Germline values: CDR1 SGHDN, CDR2 FVKESK.

The V call is TRBV18, the J call TRBJ1-3; no firm D call. Trimming took off 3 bases at V and 0 bases at J, with 15 bases between the two ends. Germline V gives CDR1 KGHSH, CDR2 LQKENI. The CDR3 consists of 17 residues. As DNA, the CDR3 is TGTGCCAGCTCACCGCTACCGGACGAAGTCTCTGGAAACACCATATATTTT. This gives the protein CASSPLPDEVSGNTIYF. The variable domain in full, with the rest retrieved from reference TRBV18 and TRBJ1-3, is NAGVMQNPRHLVRRRGQEARLRCSPMKGHSHVYWYRQLPEEGLKFMVYLQKENIIDESGMPKERFSAEFPKEGPSILRIQQVVRGDSAAYFCASSPLPDEVSGNTIYFGEGSWLTVV.

This chain links TRBV5-4 with TRBJ2-3; 7 bases line up with TRBD1. The ends lost 4 bases at V and 1 base at J; junction bases unmatched: 12. Germline V gene lookup returns CDR1 SGHNT and CDR2 YYREEE (reference sequence). The CDR3 contains 17 residues. The CDR3 sequence: CASSTPRGTGGTDTQYF. As DNA, the CDR3 is TGTGCCAGCAGCACCCCCAGGGGGACCGGCGGCACAGATACGCAGTATTTT.

The chain couples TRBV5-1 to TRBJ1-2; D remains ambiguous. CDR1 is SGHRS, CDR2 YFSETQ, per germline. The ends were cut back, 1 base at V and 2 bases at J, with 12 bases in the middle. The CDR3 has 15 amino acids. The CDR3 loop is CASSLLGGGNYGYTF. DNA of the CDR3: TGCGCCAGCAGCTTGTTAGGAGGAGGGAACTATGGCTACACCTTC.

The gene calls are TRBV19 and TRBJ1-1; D possibly corresponds to TRBD1 (5 bases). Trimming took off 1 base at V and 4 bases at J, with 7 bases between the two ends. Germline CDR1 and CDR2: LNHDA and SQIVND (reference sequence). The CDR3 consists of 13 residues. CDR3 coding DNA: TGTGCCAGTAGTATAGCAGGGCGCACTGAAGCTTTCTTT. Translating gives CASSIAGRTEAFF.

This clone appeared a single time. The rearrangement joins TRBV6-6 to TRBJ1-6, with TRBD1 as a possible D gene (5 bases). The CDR3 sequence is 19 residues long. In germline, CDR1 is MNHNY, CDR2 SVGAGI (reference sequence). The germline V and J ends were trimmed by 5 bases and 1 base, with 21 bases remaining between them. The CDR3 spells CASSQRDLTQRSYNSPLHF. CDR3 nucleotide sequence: TGTGCCAGCAGTCAACGGGACCTCACACAGAGGTCCTATAATTCACCCCTCCACTTT.

The chain recombines TRBV18 with TRBJ1-1; TRBD1 matches 9 bases. V gave up 2 bases and J gave up 0 bases; unmatched junction bases: 1. Per germline, CDR1 KGHSH and CDR2 LQKENI. This CDR3 has 15 residues. Written as DNA, the CDR3 is TGTGCCAGCTCACCAGGGACAGGGATGAACACTGAAGCTTTCTTT. It is translated as CASSPGTGMNTEAFF.

V is TRBV7-8 and J is TRBJ2-7, with 12 nucleotides matching TRBD2. J lost 1 base, V lost 6 bases, and 4 bases had no gene match. CDR3 size: 15 residues. The germline gives CDR1 SGHVS, CDR2 FQNEAQ. The CDR3 loop reads CASSLAGGKSYEQYF. CDR3 in DNA: TGTGCCAGCAGTCTAGCGGGGGGGAAATCCTACGAGCAGTACTTC. The entire variable domain, with the rest obtained from reference TRBV7-8 and TRBJ2-7, is as follows: GAGVSQSPRYKVAKRGQDVALRCDPISGHVSLFWYQQALGQGPEFLTYFQNEAQLDKSGLPSDRFFAERPEGSVSTLKIQRTQQEDSAVYLCASSLAGGKSYEQYFGPGTRLTVT.

The J gene is TRBJ2-7, the V gene TRBV4-1, with 12 positions matching TRBD2. CDR1 is MGHRA and CDR2 is YSYEKL in the germline V gene. Germline trimming cut 1 base from V and 1 base from J; bases unmatched to any gene: 5. This CDR3 comprises 17 residues. The CDR3 region is CASSQAASGGGSYEQYF. Here the CDR3 DNA reads TGCGCCAGCAGCCAAGCGGCTAGCGGGGGGGGTTCCTACGAGCAGTACTTC.

The chain combines TRBV24-1 with TRBJ2-2; D remains ambiguous. Trimming took off 4 bases at V and 4 bases at J, with 6 bases between the two ends. CDR1 and CDR2 from the germline V gene are KGHDR and SFDVKD. This CDR3 is 13 amino acids long. This chain's CDR3 is CATSDPFTGELFF. In DNA, the CDR3 is TGTGCCACCAGTGACCCCTTCACCGGGGAGCTGTTTTTT.

This chain links TRBV5-1 with TRBJ2-7, with D perhaps assigned TRBD1 or TRBD2 (5 bases each). The CDR3 length is 12 residues. V lost 2 bases, J lost 10 bases, and 13 bases lay in between. Looked up from germline, CDR1 is SGHRS and CDR2 is YFSETQ. For the CDR3, the DNA is TGCGCCAGCAGCTTAGTACCGGGACCACAGTACTTC. As protein: CASSLVPGPQYF.

The chain combines TRBV29-1 with TRBJ2-1; D not certain. The CDR3 has 12 amino acids. Germline values: CDR1 SQVTM, CDR2 ANQGSEA. With 1 base removed from V and 9 bases from J, the gap between germline ends came to 10 bases. The CDR3 nucleotides are TGCAGCGTTGAAGGGTTAGTCGCTGAGCAGTTCTTC. This encodes CSVEGLVAEQFF.

This rearrangement joins TRBV15 to TRBJ2-7; D is perhaps TRBD2 (5 bases). The V end was cut by 7 bases, the J end by 5 bases, with 21 bases between. The germline CDR1 and CDR2 sequences are LNHNV and YYDKDF (reference sequence). The CDR3 spans 15 residues. This CDR3 is CATMPSGKTSNEQYF. For the CDR3, the DNA is TGTGCCACCATGCCTTCGGGGAAAACGTCTAACGAGCAGTACTTC. Complete variable domain (other parts from reference TRBV15 and TRBJ2-7): DAMVIQNPRYQVTQFGKPVTLSCSQTLNHNVMYWYQQKSSQAPKLLFHYYDKDFNNEADTPDNFQSRRPNTSFCFLDIRSPGLGDTAMYLCATMPSGKTSNEQYFGPGTRLTVT.

The J gene is TRBJ1-5, the V gene TRBV28, with D maybe TRBD1 (5 bases). Trimming left V 5 bases short and J 2 bases short, with 19 bases between. The CDR3 covers 17 residues. Germline assignment: CDR1 MDHEN and CDR2 SYDVKM. The CDR3 coding sequence is TGTGCCAGCAGTAATTTAGGGGCCATCGGGGGCAATCAGCCCCAGCATTTT. It encodes CASSNLGAIGGNQPQHF.

The chain is built from TRBV12-5 and TRBJ2-5, with 7 bases matching TRBD2. With V trimmed by 2 bases and J by 5 bases, 11 bases remained unmatched. The CDR3 is 16 residues long. CDR1 and CDR2 (germline): LGHNT, FRNRAP. CDR3 region: CASGLPQPGLGETQYF. CDR3 bases: TGTGCTAGTGGTTTGCCCCAACCCGGACTAGGTGAGACCCAGTACTTC.

The V and J genes are TRBV30 and TRBJ1-4, with 7 bases fitting TRBD1. The J segment lost 4 bases and the V segment lost 4 bases, leaving 9 bases of the junction unmatched. The CDR3 loop spans 15 amino acids. Germline CDR1 is GTSNPN and CDR2 is SVGIG (reference sequence). The CDR3 reads CAWNSGTALNEKLFF. The CDR3 bases are TGTGCCTGGAACTCCGGGACAGCGCTTAATGAAAAACTGTTTTTT.

The chain carries TRBV24-1 and TRBJ2-2; D possibly uses TRBD1 or TRBD2 (5 bases each). The CDR3 runs to 16 residues. The V gene lost 3 bases and the J gene lost 7 bases, with 17 bases spanning the gap. CDR1 KGHDR and CDR2 SFDVKD come from the germline V gene. The CDR3 loop is CATSDPRLGVSGELFF. In DNA form, the CDR3 reads TGTGCCACCAGTGATCCCAGACTGGGGGTGAGCGGGGAGCTGTTTTTT.

The chain links TRBV30 to TRBJ1-5; 7 nucleotides line up with TRBD1. Losses at the gene ends were 1 base for V and 11 bases for J; bases not matched to a gene: 14. Germline CDR1 is GTSNPN and CDR2 is SVGIG (reference sequence). CDR3 length: 15 amino acids. The CDR3 reads CAWSGPGQSLWAQHF. The DNA of the CDR3 is TGTGCCTGGAGTGGACCGGGACAGAGCCTATGGGCCCAGCATTTT. The full variable domain, its missing parts supplied by reference TRBV30 and TRBJ1-5, is SQTIHQWPATLVQPVGSPLSLECTVEGTSNPNLYWYRQAAGRGLQLLFYSVGIGQISSEVPQNLSASRPQDRQFILSSKKLLLSDSGFYLCAWSGPGQSLWAQHFGDGTRLSIL.

J is TRBJ1-6 and V is TRBV7-9, with D unresolved. The CDR3 sequence is 14 residues long. Germline V gene data show CDR1 as SEHNR and CDR2 as FQNEAQ (reference sequence). Trimming stripped 7 bases from V and 6 bases from J, with 13 bases between. CDR3 bases: TGTGCCAGCACCCCTGGCGGGAGTAATTCACCCCTCCACTTT. This sequence encodes CASTPGGSNSPLHF. The full variable domain, its missing parts supplied by reference TRBV7-9 and TRBJ1-6, is DTGVSQNPRHKITKRGQNVTFRCDPISEHNRLYWYRQTLGQGPEFLTYFQNEAQLEKSRLLSDRFSAERPKGSFSTLEIQRTEQGDSAMYLCASTPGGSNSPLHFGNGTRLTVT.

J is TRBJ1-1 and V is TRBV5-8, with D uncertain. The CDR3 consists of 13 residues. V dropped 0 bases and J dropped 3 bases, with 6 bases sitting between them. Per the germline V gene, CDR1 is SGHTS and CDR2 is YDEGEE. CDR3 nucleotides: TGTGCCAGCAGCTTGGCCCGGGACACTGAAGCTTTCTTT. The encoded protein is CASSLARDTEAFF. Together with reference TRBV5-8 and TRBJ1-1, the CDR3 gives the full variable domain: EAGVTQSPTHLIKTRGQQATLRCSPISGHTSVYWYQQALGLGLQFLLWYDEGEERNRGNFPPRFSGRQFPNYSSELNVNALELEDSALYLCASSLARDTEAFFGQGTRLTVV.

This rearrangement joins TRBV25-1 to TRBJ1-6, with a possible D match to TRBD1 (6 bases). Germline lookup yields CDR1 MGHDK and CDR2 SYGVNS. V was clipped by 3 bases and J by 6 bases, with 9 bases between them. There are 14 residues in the CDR3. The CDR3 region is CASSDWTVNSPLHF. The CDR3 nucleotides read TGTGCCAGCAGTGACTGGACAGTTAATTCACCCCTCCACTTT.

J is TRBJ1-4 and V is TRBV10-3; no clear D. Germline V CDR1 and CDR2: ENHRY, SYGVKD. The V and J ends lost 0 bases and 3 bases respectively, with 11 bases between them. The CDR3 length is 16 residues. The CDR3 here is CAISESKDGSNEKLFF. CDR3 bases: TGTGCCATCAGTGAGTCGAAGGACGGTTCTAATGAAAAACTGTTTTTT.

CDR3 DNA: TGTGCCAGCAGCCCTCTCGTGTTTGGGCAGTTCTTC. Amino acid sequence: CASSPLVFGQFF. The rearrangement joins TRBV28 to TRBJ2-1; D ambiguous. V lost 6 bases, J lost 12 bases, and 15 bases lay in between. The CDR3 covers 12 residues. Per germline, CDR1 MDHEN and CDR2 SYDVKM.

J is TRBJ2-1 and V is TRBV27; 9 bases line up with TRBD2. CDR1 MNHEY and CDR2 SMNVEV come from the germline V gene (reference sequence). The CDR3 loop spans 14 amino acids. V dropped 6 bases and J dropped 5; count of bases not matched to a gene: 5. The CDR3 region is CASRRLAENNEQFF. The CDR3 DNA is TGTGCCAGCAGACGACTAGCGGAGAACAATGAGCAGTTCTTC.